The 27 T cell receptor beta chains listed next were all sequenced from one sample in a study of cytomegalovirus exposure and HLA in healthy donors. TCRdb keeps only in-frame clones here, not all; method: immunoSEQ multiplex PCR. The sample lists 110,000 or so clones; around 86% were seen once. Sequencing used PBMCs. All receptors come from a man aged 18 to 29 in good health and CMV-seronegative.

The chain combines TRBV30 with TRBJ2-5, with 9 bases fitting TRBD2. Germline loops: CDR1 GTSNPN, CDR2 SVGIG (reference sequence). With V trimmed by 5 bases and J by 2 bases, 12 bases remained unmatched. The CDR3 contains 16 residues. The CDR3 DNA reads TGTGCCTGGGCCCGATTAGGGACTAGCTTTCAAGAGACCCAGTACTTC. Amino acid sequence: CAWARLGTSFQETQYF.

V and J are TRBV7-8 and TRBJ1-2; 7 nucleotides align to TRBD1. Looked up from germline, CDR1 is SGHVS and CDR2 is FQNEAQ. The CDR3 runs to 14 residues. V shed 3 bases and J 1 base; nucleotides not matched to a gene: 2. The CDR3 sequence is CASSLGQLNYGYTF. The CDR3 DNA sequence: TGTGCCAGCAGCTTGGGACAGCTTAACTATGGCTACACCTTC. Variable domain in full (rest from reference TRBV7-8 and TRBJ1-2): GAGVSQSPRYKVAKRGQDVALRCDPISGHVSLFWYQQALGQGPEFLTYFQNEAQLDKSGLPSDRFFAERPEGSVSTLKIQRTQQEDSAVYLCASSLGQLNYGYTFGSGTRLTVV.

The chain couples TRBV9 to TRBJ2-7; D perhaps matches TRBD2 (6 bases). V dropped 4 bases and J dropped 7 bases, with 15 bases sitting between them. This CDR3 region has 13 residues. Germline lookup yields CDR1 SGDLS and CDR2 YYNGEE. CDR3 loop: CASSPGAAGEQYF. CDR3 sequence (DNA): TGTGCCAGCAGCCCGGGAGCTGCCGGGGAGCAGTACTTC.

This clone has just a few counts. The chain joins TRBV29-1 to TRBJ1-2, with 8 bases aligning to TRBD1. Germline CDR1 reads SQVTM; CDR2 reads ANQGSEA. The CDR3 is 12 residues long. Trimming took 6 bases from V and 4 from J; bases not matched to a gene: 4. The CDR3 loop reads CSVRTGSYGYTF. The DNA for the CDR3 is TGCAGCGTACGGACAGGGAGCTATGGCTACACCTTC.

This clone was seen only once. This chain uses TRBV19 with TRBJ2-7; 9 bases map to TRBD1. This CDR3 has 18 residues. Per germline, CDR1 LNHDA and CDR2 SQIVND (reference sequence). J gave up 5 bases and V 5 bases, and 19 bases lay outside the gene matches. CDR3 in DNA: TGTGCCAGTAGTTCCCGGACAGGGGACGCGCTGAGGGTCAACGAGCAGTACTTC. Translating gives CASSSRTGDALRVNEQYF.

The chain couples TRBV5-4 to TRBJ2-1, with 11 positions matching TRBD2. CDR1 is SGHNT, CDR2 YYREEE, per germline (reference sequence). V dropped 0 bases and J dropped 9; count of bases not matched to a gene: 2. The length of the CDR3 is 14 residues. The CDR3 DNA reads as TGTGCCAGCAGCTTGGTAGCGGGAGGGGGTGAGCAGTTCTTC. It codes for CASSLVAGGGEQFF.

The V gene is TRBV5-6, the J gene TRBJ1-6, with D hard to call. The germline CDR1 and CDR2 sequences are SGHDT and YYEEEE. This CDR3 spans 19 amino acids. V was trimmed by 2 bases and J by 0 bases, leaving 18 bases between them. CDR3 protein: CASSFIPYSRSSYNSPLHF. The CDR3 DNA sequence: TGTGCCAGCAGCTTTATCCCGTACTCGCGGAGCTCCTATAATTCACCCCTCCACTTT.

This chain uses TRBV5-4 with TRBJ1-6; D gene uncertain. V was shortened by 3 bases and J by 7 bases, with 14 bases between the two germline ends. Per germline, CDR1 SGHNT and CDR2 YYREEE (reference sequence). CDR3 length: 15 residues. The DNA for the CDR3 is TGTGCCAGCAGCTCTCAGGCGCAGAGCAATTCACCCCTCCACTTT. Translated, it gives CASSSQAQSNSPLHF.

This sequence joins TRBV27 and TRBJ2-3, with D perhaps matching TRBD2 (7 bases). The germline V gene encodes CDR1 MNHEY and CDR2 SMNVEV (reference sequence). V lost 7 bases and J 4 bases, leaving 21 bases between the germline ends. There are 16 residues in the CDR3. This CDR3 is CASTQMGGGGADTQYF. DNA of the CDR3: TGTGCCAGCACCCAGATGGGGGGCGGGGGAGCAGATACGCAGTATTTT.

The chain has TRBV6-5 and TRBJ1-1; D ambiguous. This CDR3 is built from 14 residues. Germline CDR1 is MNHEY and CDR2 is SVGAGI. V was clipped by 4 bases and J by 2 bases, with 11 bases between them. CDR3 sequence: CASSSAGKNTEAFF. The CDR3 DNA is TGTGCCAGCAGTTCGGCGGGGAAAAACACTGAAGCTTTCTTT.

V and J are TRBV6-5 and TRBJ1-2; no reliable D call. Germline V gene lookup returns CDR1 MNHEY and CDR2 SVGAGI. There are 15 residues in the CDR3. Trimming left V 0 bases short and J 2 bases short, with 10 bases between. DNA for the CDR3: TGTGCCAGCAGTTACTCCCGGGGAGCGAACTATGGCTACACCTTC. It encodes CASSYSRGANYGYTF.

CDR3 nucleotide sequence: TGTGCCAGTACCTTCCTGGACAGTAATTCACCCCTCCACTTT. Protein sequence: CASTFLDSNSPLHF. The gene calls are TRBV19 and TRBJ1-6; tentative D call: TRBD1 (6 bases). V was pared by 7 bases and J by 6 bases, with 13 bases between. Germline V CDR1 and CDR2: LNHDA, SQIVND (reference sequence). CDR3 length: 14 residues. Variable domain in full (rest from reference TRBV19 and TRBJ1-6): DGGITQSPKYLFRKEGQNVTLSCEQNLNHDAMYWYRQDPGQGLRLIYYSQIVNDFQKGDIAEGYSVSREKKESFPLTVTSAQKNPTAFYLCASTFLDSNSPLHFGNGTRLTVT.

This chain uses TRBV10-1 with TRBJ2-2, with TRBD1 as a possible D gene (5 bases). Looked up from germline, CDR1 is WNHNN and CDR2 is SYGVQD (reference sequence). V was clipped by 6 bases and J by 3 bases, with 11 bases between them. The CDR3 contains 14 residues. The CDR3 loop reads CASRATADTGELFF. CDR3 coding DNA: TGCGCCAGCAGAGCGACAGCAGACACCGGGGAGCTGTTTTTT.

CDR3 amino acids: CASSQDVLAGVDYNEQFF. The CDR3 nucleotides are TGTGCCAGCAGCCAAGATGTACTAGCGGGGGTAGATTACAATGAGCAGTTCTTC. This sequence joins TRBV4-2 and TRBJ2-1; 11 nucleotides agree with TRBD2. Germline V gives CDR1 LGHNA, CDR2 YNFKEQ. The junction had 8 bases not matched to a gene; V was cut back by 0 bases and J by 4 bases. This CDR3 is built from 18 residues.

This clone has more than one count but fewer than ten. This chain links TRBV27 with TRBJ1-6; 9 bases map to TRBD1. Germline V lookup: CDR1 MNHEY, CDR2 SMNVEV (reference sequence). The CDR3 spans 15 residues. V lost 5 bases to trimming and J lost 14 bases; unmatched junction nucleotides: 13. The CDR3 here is CASSEGTGSSSALHF. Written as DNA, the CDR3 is TGTGCCAGCAGTGAAGGGACAGGGTCTTCTTCGGCCCTCCACTTT.

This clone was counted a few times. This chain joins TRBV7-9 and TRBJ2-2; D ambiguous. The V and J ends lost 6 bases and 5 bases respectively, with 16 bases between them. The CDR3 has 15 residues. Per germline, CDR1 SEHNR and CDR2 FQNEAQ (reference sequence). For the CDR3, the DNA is TGTGCCAGCAGTTTTACCAGGAAAGAGACCGGGGAGCTGTTTTTT. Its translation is CASSFTRKETGELFF.

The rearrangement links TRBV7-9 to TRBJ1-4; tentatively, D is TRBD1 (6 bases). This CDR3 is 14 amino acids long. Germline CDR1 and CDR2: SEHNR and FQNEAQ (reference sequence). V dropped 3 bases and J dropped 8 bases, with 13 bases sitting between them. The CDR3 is CASSFQGTREKLFF. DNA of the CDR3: TGTGCCAGCAGCTTTCAGGGGACGAGGGAAAAACTGTTTTTT.

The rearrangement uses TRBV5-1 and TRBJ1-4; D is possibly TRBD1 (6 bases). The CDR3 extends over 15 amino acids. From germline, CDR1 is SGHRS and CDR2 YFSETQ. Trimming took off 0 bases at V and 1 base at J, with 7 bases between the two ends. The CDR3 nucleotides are TGCGCCAGCAGCTTGGAACAGGGAACTAATGAAAAACTGTTTTTT. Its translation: CASSLEQGTNEKLFF. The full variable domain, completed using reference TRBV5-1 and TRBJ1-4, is KAGVTQTPRYLIKTRGQQVTLSCSPISGHRSVSWYQQTPGQGLQFLFEYFSETQRNKGNFPGRFSGRQFSNSRSEMNVSTLELGDSALYLCASSLEQGTNEKLFFGSGTQLSVL.

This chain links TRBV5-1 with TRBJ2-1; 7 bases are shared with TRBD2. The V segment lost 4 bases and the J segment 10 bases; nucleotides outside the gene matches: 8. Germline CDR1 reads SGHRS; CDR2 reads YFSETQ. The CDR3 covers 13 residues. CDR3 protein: CASSVGGGDEQFF. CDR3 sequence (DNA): TGCGCCAGCAGCGTGGGGGGGGGTGACGAGCAGTTCTTC.

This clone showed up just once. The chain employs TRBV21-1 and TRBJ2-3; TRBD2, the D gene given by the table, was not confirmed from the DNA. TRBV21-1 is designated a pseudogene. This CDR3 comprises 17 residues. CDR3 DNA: TGTGCCAGCAGCAAAAGCCCCGAACTAGGGTGCACAGATACGCAGTATTTT. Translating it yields CASSKSPELGCTDTQYF.

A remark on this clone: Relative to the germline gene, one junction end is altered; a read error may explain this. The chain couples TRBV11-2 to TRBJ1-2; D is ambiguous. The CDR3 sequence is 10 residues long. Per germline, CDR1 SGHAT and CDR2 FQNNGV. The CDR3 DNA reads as TGTGCCAGCAGGGGTATTGTGGACTCCTTC. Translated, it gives CASRGIVDSF.

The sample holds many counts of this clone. This CDR3 reads CASSLDTHNEQFF. For the CDR3, the DNA is TGTGCCAGCAGCTTAGATACTCACAATGAGCAGTTCTTC. The rearrangement links TRBV7-2 to TRBJ2-1; no clear D. The CDR3 sequence is 13 residues long. From germline, CDR1 is SGHTA and CDR2 FQGNSA. Deletions cut 1 base from V and 5 bases from J, with 6 bases between.

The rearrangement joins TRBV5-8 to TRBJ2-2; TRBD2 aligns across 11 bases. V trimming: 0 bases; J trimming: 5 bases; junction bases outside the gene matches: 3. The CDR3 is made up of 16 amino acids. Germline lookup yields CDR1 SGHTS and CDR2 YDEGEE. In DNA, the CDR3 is TGTGCCAGCAGCTTGGGCCTAGCGGGAGGAACCGGGGAGCTGTTTTTT. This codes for CASSLGLAGGTGELFF.

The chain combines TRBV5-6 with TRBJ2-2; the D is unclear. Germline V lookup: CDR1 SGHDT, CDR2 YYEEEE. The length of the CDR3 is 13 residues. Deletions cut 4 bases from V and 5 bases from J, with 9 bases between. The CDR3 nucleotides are TGTGCCAGCAGCATCGCGAGGACCGGGGAGCTGTTTTTT. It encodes CASSIARTGELFF.

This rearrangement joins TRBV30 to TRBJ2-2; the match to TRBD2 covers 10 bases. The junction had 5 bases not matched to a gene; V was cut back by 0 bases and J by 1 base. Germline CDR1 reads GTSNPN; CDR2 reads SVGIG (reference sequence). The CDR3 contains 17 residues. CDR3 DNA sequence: TGTGCCTGGAGTGTAGGGCGGACTAGCGGGAACACCGGGGAGCTGTTTTTT. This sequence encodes CAWSVGRTSGNTGELFF.

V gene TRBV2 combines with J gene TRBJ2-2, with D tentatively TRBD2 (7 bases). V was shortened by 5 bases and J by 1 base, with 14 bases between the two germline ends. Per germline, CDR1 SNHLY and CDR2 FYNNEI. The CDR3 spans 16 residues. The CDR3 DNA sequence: TGTGCCAGCAGTCGGAGCGGGACAATGAACACCGGGGAGCTGTTTTTT. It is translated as CASSRSGTMNTGELFF.

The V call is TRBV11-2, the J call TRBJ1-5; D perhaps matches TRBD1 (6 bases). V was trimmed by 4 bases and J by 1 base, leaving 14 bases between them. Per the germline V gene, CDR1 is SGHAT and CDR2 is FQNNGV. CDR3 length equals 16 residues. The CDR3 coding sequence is TGTGCCAGCAGCTCCCTCAGGGGTAAAAGCAATCAGCCCCAGCATTTT. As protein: CASSSLRGKSNQPQHF.